These 29 T cell receptor beta chains originate from one sample sequenced in a study of identical twins. TCRdb passed the 5' RACE reads through MiXCR, listing each CDR3 protein once. The sample lists 1.5 million to 2 million distinct CDR3 sequences, roughly 35% occurring once. Input material: cord blood. The origin of the receptors is a newborn girl in good health.

V is TRBV28 and J is TRBJ2-3, with 12 bases fitting TRBD2. This CDR3 is built from 19 residues. Germline V CDR1 and CDR2: MDHEN, SYDVKM. V trimming: 5 bases; J trimming: 5 bases; junction bases outside the gene matches: 17. CDR3 protein: CASSLTLEASGRAVDTQYF. DNA of the CDR3: TGTGCCAGCAGTCTCACCCTAGAGGCTAGCGGGAGGGCCGTAGATACGCAGTATTTT.

The chain combines TRBV27 with TRBJ2-1; TRBD2 is a possible D gene (7 bases). Germline CDR1 is MNHEY and CDR2 is SMNVEV (reference sequence). The CDR3 sequence is 16 residues long. The V end was cut by 6 bases, the J end by 4 bases, with 19 bases between. The CDR3: CASSRSLGGAYNEQFF. In DNA, the CDR3 is TGTGCCAGCAGCCGATCTTTAGGGGGGGCTTACAATGAGCAGTTCTTC.

This chain uses TRBV6-1 with TRBJ1-5; 7 bases map to TRBD1. V was pared by 7 bases and J by 3 bases, with 6 bases of the junction left unmatched. CDR1 and CDR2 (germline): MNHNS, SASEGT. The CDR3 length is 14 residues. CDR3 amino acids: CASMVGQPNQPQHF. The CDR3 DNA is TGTGCCAGCATGGTGGGACAGCCCAATCAGCCCCAGCATTTT.

A few counts support this clonotype. The chain has TRBV19 and TRBJ2-4, with 7 bases fitting TRBD2. The V gene's germline CDR1 is LNHDA and CDR2 SQIVND (reference sequence). Germline trimming cut 6 bases from V and 2 bases from J; bases unmatched to any gene: 4. This CDR3 has 14 amino acids. Here the CDR3 reads CASRERDPKNIQYF. In DNA form, the CDR3 reads TGTGCCAGTAGAGAGCGGGACCCCAAAAACATTCAGTACTTC.

This clonotype has more than one count but fewer than ten. The V gene is TRBV5-1, the J gene TRBJ1-2; D is undetermined. Germline V gene sequence: CDR1 SGHRS, CDR2 YFSETQ. This CDR3 contains 13 residues. Trimming took off 2 bases at V and 3 bases at J, with 8 bases between the two ends. The CDR3 loop reads CASSFTVYYGYTF. The CDR3 DNA reads as TGCGCCAGCAGCTTCACGGTTTACTATGGCTACACCTTC. Full variable domain (outside the CDR3, taken from reference TRBV5-1 and TRBJ1-2): KAGVTQTPRYLIKTRGQQVTLSCSPISGHRSVSWYQQTPGQGLQFLFEYFSETQRNKGNFPGRFSGRQFSNSRSEMNVSTLELGDSALYLCASSFTVYYGYTFGSGTRLTVV.

The chain recombines TRBV11-3 with TRBJ2-1; TRBD1 or TRBD2 may be the D gene (5 bases each). CDR1 is SGHNT and CDR2 is YENEEA in the germline V gene. This CDR3 has 13 residues. Trimming shortened V by 3 bases and J by 8 bases, and 11 bases separated the two germline ends. The CDR3 DNA sequence: TGTGCCAGCAGCTTGGGACCCCGGGATGAGCAGTTCTTC. Translated, it gives CASSLGPRDEQFF.

This clonotype has only one observation. J is TRBJ2-1 and V is TRBV6-5; D is possibly TRBD2 (5 bases). CDR1 MNHEY and CDR2 SVGAGI come from the germline V gene. V lost 5 bases, J lost 7 bases, and 12 bases lay in between. This CDR3 region has 13 residues. The CDR3 is CASSRRLWNEQFF. DNA for the CDR3: TGTGCCAGCAGTCGGAGGTTATGGAATGAGCAGTTCTTC.

V is TRBV14 and J is TRBJ2-7; D ambiguous. This CDR3 has 18 residues. CDR1 is SGHDN, CDR2 FVKESK, per germline. The V end lost 0 bases, the J end lost 0 bases, and 18 bases lay between the germline ends. CDR3 nucleotide sequence: TGTGCCAGCAGCCAAGAACGTACTACGGACCTGGGCTCCTACGAGCAGTACTTC. It translates to CASSQERTTDLGSYEQYF.

The rearrangement joins TRBV24-1 to TRBJ2-6; D is perhaps TRBD2 (6 bases). Trimming shortened V by 1 base and J by 3 bases, and 6 bases separated the two germline ends. The CDR3 has 15 residues. CDR1 and CDR2 from the germline V gene are KGHDR and SFDVKD. The CDR3 loop is CATSDFGGGANVLTF. CDR3 coding DNA: TGTGCCACCAGTGATTTCGGGGGTGGGGCCAACGTCCTGACTTTC.

As for this clonotype: One junction end disagrees with the germline gene, perhaps due to a read error. This chain links TRBV20-1 with TRBJ2-1; D is unclear. The V gene's germline CDR1 is DFQATT and CDR2 SNEGSKA (reference sequence). The CDR3 is made up of 15 amino acids. In nucleotides, the CDR3 is TGCAGTGCTAGACAGCCCCACGGAGCCGGCAATGAACAGTTCTTC. Translated: CSARQPHGAGNEQFF.

The chain uses TRBV6-2 or TRBV6-3 and TRBJ2-7, with 9 bases identical to TRBD2. J gave up 3 bases and V 6 bases, and 6 bases lay outside the gene matches. The CDR3 consists of 14 residues. Per the germline V gene, CDR1 is MNHEY and CDR2 is SVGEGT. CDR3 nucleotide sequence: TGTGCCAGCAGACAGCGGGGGGCCTACTACGAGCAGTACTTC. Translated: CASRQRGAYYEQYF.

V and J are TRBV28 and TRBJ2-5; 7 bases are a match to TRBD2. The CDR3 sequence is 15 residues long. After removal of 5 bases from V and 2 bases from J, the junction contained 8 bases not matched to a gene. Germline CDR1 MDHEN, CDR2 SYDVKM. In DNA form, the CDR3 reads TGTGCCAGCAGTCTCGGGGGGAGAAAACAAGAGACCCAGTACTTC. Its translation is CASSLGGRKQETQYF.

This clonotype was observed a few times. The chain employs TRBV14 and TRBJ2-7; no definite D call. The CDR3 contains 14 residues. Germline V gene sequence: CDR1 SGHDN, CDR2 FVKESK. Trimming removed 0 bases from V and 0 bases from J, with 6 bases in between. As DNA, the CDR3 is TGTGCCAGCAGCCAAGAACGGAGCTCCTACGAGCAGTACTTC. The encoded protein is CASSQERSSYEQYF.

The table lists this clonotype with many counts. The CDR3 nucleotides read TGCAGTGCTCGACAGGGGATAAACTATGGCTACACCTTC. Encoded protein: CSARQGINYGYTF. The rearrangement uses TRBV20-1 and TRBJ1-2, with 8 positions matching TRBD1. J was trimmed by 2 bases and V by 5 bases; bases with no gene match: 4. The CDR3 is made up of 13 amino acids. Germline V lookup: CDR1 DFQATT, CDR2 SNEGSKA (reference sequence).

The J gene is TRBJ2-5, the V gene TRBV20-1, with D uncertain. V lost 2 bases and J 4 bases, leaving 11 bases between the germline ends. Germline-derived CDR1 and CDR2 are DFQATT and SNEGSKA (reference sequence). The CDR3 covers 13 residues. The CDR3 loop is CSARRSPGETQYF. The CDR3 nucleotides read TGCAGTGCTAGAAGGTCCCCGGGAGAGACCCAGTACTTC.

The V call is TRBV9, the J call TRBJ2-3, with unresolved D. This CDR3 is 15 amino acids long. Deletions cut 0 bases from V and 1 base from J, with 9 bases between. CDR1 SGDLS and CDR2 YYNGEE come from the germline V gene. Here the CDR3 reads CASSVDPYRTDTQYF. The DNA of the CDR3 is TGTGCCAGCAGCGTAGACCCCTACCGCACAGATACGCAGTATTTT.

This clonotype appeared a few times. The chain employs TRBV25-1 and TRBJ2-5; D possibly matches TRBD1 or TRBD2 (5 bases each). V lost 3 bases and J 0 bases, leaving 11 bases between the germline ends. The germline CDR1 and CDR2 sequences are MGHDK and SYGVNS. The CDR3 contains 15 residues. The CDR3 region has the DNA TGTGCCAGCAGTGATATGGGGGATAACCAAGAGACCCAGTACTTC. Translated, it gives CASSDMGDNQETQYF. The full variable domain, its missing parts supplied by reference TRBV25-1 and TRBJ2-5, is EADIYQTPRYLVIGTGKKITLECSQTMGHDKMYWYQQDPGMELHLIHYSYGVNSTEKGDLSSESTVSRIRTEHFPLTLESARPSHTSQYLCASSDMGDNQETQYFGPGTRLLVL.

The rearrangement links TRBV4-2 to TRBJ2-1; D may be TRBD1 or TRBD2 (5 bases each). This CDR3 spans 15 amino acids. Germline CDR1 LGHNA, CDR2 YNFKEQ. The V and J ends lost 3 bases and 10 bases respectively, with 19 bases between them. The CDR3 region is CASSHDVSGTYEQFF. The CDR3 nucleotides are TGTGCCAGCAGCCATGATGTTTCGGGGACCTACGAGCAGTTCTTC.

The genes are TRBV11-2 and TRBJ2-1; no definite D call. Per the germline V gene, CDR1 is SGHAT and CDR2 is FQNNGV. V lost 5 bases and J 0 bases, leaving 17 bases between the germline ends. CDR3 length equals 17 residues. The CDR3 DNA reads TGTGCCAGCAGCCCCTTTAGCTTACCGAGCTCCTACAATGAGCAGTTCTTC. Protein: CASSPFSLPSSYNEQFF.

This chain joins TRBV2 and TRBJ2-7, with 8 bases aligning to TRBD2. Trimming cost V 8 bases and J 3 bases; bases outside gene matches: 12. CDR1 and CDR2 (germline): SNHLY, FYNNEI. The CDR3 totals 15 residues. The CDR3 spells CASLGGLALGYEQYF. In DNA, the CDR3 is TGTGCCAGCTTAGGAGGACTAGCCCTAGGCTACGAGCAGTACTTC.

CDR3 protein: CASSFRLAGALLYTDTQYF. DNA of the CDR3: TGTGCCAGCAGCTTTCGACTAGCGGGGGCCCTCCTATACACAGATACGCAGTATTTT. V usage is TRBV7-8 and J usage is TRBJ2-3; 12 nucleotides agree with TRBD2. V lost 3 bases, J lost 2 bases, and 12 bases stayed unmatched. Germline V gives CDR1 SGHVS, CDR2 FQNEAQ. CDR3 length: 19 residues.

A remark on this clonotype: A much more abundant neighbour one base away suggests this may be a read error. The conserved closing phenylalanine or tryptophan is absent in this CDR3, likely reflecting a read error. J is TRBJ2-1 and V is TRBV27, with 8 positions matching TRBD1. J was trimmed by 6 bases and V by 5 bases; bases with no gene match: 9. Germline CDR1 is MNHEY and CDR2 is SMNVEV (reference sequence). The CDR3 is 15 residues long. CDR3 amino acids: CASSRRQGRSNEQFL. DNA for the CDR3: TGTGCCAGCAGTCGGAGACAGGGGCGGTCCAATGAGCAGTTCTTG.

There are a few counts of this clonotype. V and J are TRBV28 and TRBJ2-3; 13 bases line up with TRBD2. J lost 0 bases, V lost 7 bases, and 7 bases had no gene match. This CDR3 is 17 amino acids long. Germline-derived CDR1 and CDR2 are MDHEN and SYDVKM. The CDR3 bases are TGTGCCAGCACCCAAGGGACTAGCGGGACTAGCACAGATACGCAGTATTTT. The encoded protein is CASTQGTSGTSTDTQYF.

V gene TRBV15 combines with J gene TRBJ1-1, with TRBD1 identical over 9 bases. The V gene's germline CDR1 is LNHNV and CDR2 YYDKDF (reference sequence). The CDR3 contains 16 residues. With V trimmed by 2 bases and J by 1 base, 5 bases remained unmatched. Written as DNA, the CDR3 is TGTGCCACCAGCAGACCCCCGGGACAGGGGAACACTGAAGCTTTCTTT. Its translation: CATSRPPGQGNTEAFF.

This clonotype has at least ten counts. An end of the junction does not agree with germline; a read error may underlie this. The chain uses TRBV12-3 or TRBV12-4 and TRBJ1-6; D not resolved. The CDR3 has 14 amino acids. CDR3 protein: CASSLGQNNSPLHF. In DNA, the CDR3 is TGCGCCAGCAGTCTCGGCCAGAATAATTCACCCCTCCACTTT.

This clonotype was found once. The V gene is TRBV20-1, the J gene TRBJ1-4, with D possibly matching TRBD1 (5 bases). V lost 3 bases, J lost 8 bases, and 19 bases lay in between. The CDR3 runs to 15 residues. CDR1 is DFQATT and CDR2 is SNEGSKA in the germline V gene (reference sequence). The CDR3 loop reads CSARDGGSEGEKLFF. The CDR3 DNA follows: TGCAGTGCTAGGGACGGAGGGTCCGAGGGGGAAAAACTGTTTTTT.

The CDR3 bases are TGCGCCAGCAGCTTGGCCTATGGCGCACAGGGGCCCTACAATGAGCAGTACTTC. Its protein product is CASSLAYGAQGPYNEQYF. V is TRBV5-1 and J is TRBJ2-5; 7 bases align to TRBD1. The CDR3 is 18 residues long. Germline CDR1 SGHRS, CDR2 YFSETQ. V was clipped by 0 bases and J by 11 bases; unmatched bases: 22.

The J gene is TRBJ1-1, the V gene TRBV12-3 or TRBV12-4; 9 bases line up with TRBD1. There are 13 residues in the CDR3. Unmatched junction bases numbered 7, after V lost 6 bases and J lost 8 bases. The CDR3 coding sequence is TGTGCCAGCAGCCTCACAGGGGGCAAAGAAGCTTTCTTT. It encodes CASSLTGGKEAFF.

This chain links TRBV7-2 with TRBJ2-5; TRBD2 matches at 10 bases. V shed 4 bases, J shed 11 bases, and the junction held 13 bases outside the gene matches. Germline values: CDR1 SGHTA, CDR2 FQGNSA. The CDR3 spans 15 residues. The CDR3 here is CASSSSGSPYNEQYF. CDR3 bases: TGTGCCAGCAGCTCTAGCGGGAGCCCCTACAATGAGCAGTACTTC.